This T cell receptor beta chain was observed in a study of T-cell memory formation after mild COVID-19. General study results and limits: The study detected some responding clones in pre-infection memory, suggesting cross-reactive memory joined. Among clones contracting day 15 to 85, CD4/CD8 was balanced, whereas later expanders leaned CD4+.

A note on this clonotype: Its antigen is currently unknown.

TCRdb re-analysed the 5' RACE reads in MiXCR, keeping a single row per CDR3 protein. The data hold around 320,000 distinct CDR3 sequences, with around 28% observed a single time. V lost 6 bases, J lost 5 bases, and 2 bases stayed unmatched. This CDR3 has 12 residues. V and J are TRBV12-3 or TRBV12-4 and TRBJ2-3; TRBD2 matches 7 bases. Specimen: PBMCs or a T cell subset sorted from them (not recorded which). This sequence originates from an adult woman who had mild COVID-19 (a few samples of this study predate the infection). Cell type and time point are not known. CDR3 bases: TGTGCCAGCAGGTGGGGGGGAGATACGCAGTATTTT. Translation: CASRWGGDTQYF.